This T cell receptor beta chain was sequenced during a study of cytomegalovirus exposure and HLA in healthy donors. The PCR was carried out with 60 Vbeta primers and 13 Jbeta primers. The repertoire was sequenced with immunoSEQ multiplex PCR; TCRdb's copy has only in-frame clones and lacks some. Of about 160,000 clones in the sample, 78% were seen once. The CDR3 sequence is 15 residues long. The germline CDR1 and CDR2 sequences are LNHNV and YYDKDF (reference sequence). Trimming took off 1 base at V and 3 bases at J, with 9 bases between the two ends. The chain uses TRBV15 and TRBJ2-2, with D perhaps TRBD1 (5 bases). The sample comprised PBMCs. The TCR comes from a woman aged 40 to 50 in good health and CMV-seronegative. CDR3 in DNA: TGTGCCACCAGCAGAGGAGACAGACACACCGGGGAGCTGTTTTTT. Its translation is CATSRGDRHTGELFF.